What follows describes a single T cell receptor beta chain. This sample stems from a study of control samples from healthy donors and cancer patients. Using immunoSEQ multiplex PCR, the repertoire was profiled, and TCRdb retains in-frame clones only, with some absent. The sample carries tens of thousands of clones, approximately 89% recorded once. V was pared by 1 base and J by 4 bases, with 8 bases of the junction left unmatched. Germline V lookup: CDR1 MGHRA, CDR2 YSYEKL. The CDR3 contains 17 residues. The chain has TRBV4-1 and TRBJ2-2, with 8 bases lining up with TRBD2. This sequence was found in a man aged 35-49 years with colorectal cancer. The sample taken for sequencing was PBMCs. In DNA, the CDR3 is TGCGCCAGCAGCCAAGCTGACGGGAGGGCGGGCACCGGGGAGCTGTTTTTT. It translates to CASSQADGRAGTGELFF.